Each of the 7 T cell receptor beta chains below was sequenced from the same sample in a study of blood T cell repertoires in COVID-19. Sequencing used immunoSEQ multiplex PCR; TCRdb keeps in-frame clones, though not all of them. The table shows more than 300,000 clones, with 70% to 90% occurring only once. What was sequenced was PBMCs or T cells enriched from blood (not recorded which). These receptors were obtained from a woman between 25 and 40 years old who had recovered from COVID-19.

The chain couples TRBV5-6 to TRBJ1-5, with D unclear. The CDR3 extends over 16 amino acids. The V and J ends lost 0 bases and 4 bases respectively, with 14 bases between them. The germline V gene has CDR1 SGHDT and CDR2 YYEEEE. The CDR3 DNA reads TGTGCCAGCAGCTTGGGGGGAGGGCAGAGAAATCAGCCCCAGCATTTT. Translating it yields CASSLGGGQRNQPQHF.

This sequence joins TRBV19 and TRBJ1-2, with a tentative D call TRBD1 (5 bases). Trimming removed 7 bases from V and 4 bases from J, with 19 bases in between. The CDR3 extends over 15 amino acids. CDR1 is LNHDA, CDR2 SQIVND, per germline (reference sequence). CDR3 DNA sequence: TGTGCCAGTACCCCAGGGACTCGGGGGTCCTATGGCTACACCTTC. Protein product: CASTPGTRGSYGYTF. The full variable domain, with the rest looked up from reference TRBV19 and TRBJ1-2, is DGGITQSPKYLFRKEGQNVTLSCEQNLNHDAMYWYRQDPGQGLRLIYYSQIVNDFQKGDIAEGYSVSREKKESFPLTVTSAQKNPTAFYLCASTPGTRGSYGYTFGSGTRLTVV.

The V and J genes are TRBV6-1 and TRBJ1-1; TRBD1 matches at 9 bases. Trimming cost V 2 bases and J 0 bases; bases outside gene matches: 4. There are 16 residues in the CDR3. CDR1 and CDR2 from the germline V gene are MNHNS and SASEGT. The CDR3 DNA sequence: TGTGCCAGCAGTGAATTTGGACAGGGGTTGAACACTGAAGCTTTCTTT. Encoded protein: CASSEFGQGLNTEAFF.

The genes are TRBV6-5 and TRBJ1-2; 8 bases align to TRBD1. This CDR3 region has 15 residues. Germline CDR1 and CDR2: MNHEY and SVGAGI. V trimming: 4 bases; J trimming: 1 base; junction bases outside the gene matches: 5. CDR3 region: CASSFQGAGNYGYTF. Written as DNA, the CDR3 is TGTGCCAGCAGTTTTCAGGGGGCGGGTAACTATGGCTACACCTTC.

The genes are TRBV2 and TRBJ1-3; D remains unclear. This CDR3 has 14 residues. Between the trimmed V and J ends, which lost 5 bases and 4 bases, there was a span of 12 bases. From germline, CDR1 is SNHLY and CDR2 FYNNEI. DNA for the CDR3: TGTGCCAGCAGTTCAGGACTGGGAGGAAACACCATATATTTT. Translated, it gives CASSSGLGGNTIYF.

This clone was seen more than once but under ten times. The chain uses TRBV14 and TRBJ2-7; 9 positions match TRBD1. Germline V CDR1 and CDR2: SGHDN, FVKESK. V lost 4 bases to trimming and J lost 3 bases; unmatched junction nucleotides: 4. The length of the CDR3 is 14 residues. In nucleotides, the CDR3 is TGTGCCAGCAGCCGTCAGACAGGGGGCTACGAGCAGTACTTC. Protein product: CASSRQTGGYEQYF.

This chain joins TRBV7-3 and TRBJ1-2; a weak D match, TRBD1 (6 bases). V was trimmed by 9 bases and J by 0 bases, leaving 11 bases between them. This CDR3 contains 13 residues. The germline V gene encodes CDR1 SGHTA and CDR2 FQGTGA. This CDR3 reads CASRQVPNYGYTF. CDR3 coding DNA: TGTGCCAGTAGACAGGTTCCTAACTATGGCTACACCTTC.